These T cell receptor beta chains were read from a single sample in a study of blood T cell repertoires in COVID-19. Sequencing used immunoSEQ multiplex PCR; TCRdb keeps in-frame clones, though not all of them. The table lists 150,000 to 200,000 clones, over 75% of them singletons, with less than 0.85% in the top ten. Sequences were obtained from PBMCs or T cells enriched from blood (not recorded which). Every receptor here comes from a woman aged 18-29 years who had recovered from COVID-19. The conserved cysteine and the conserved F or W are not part of the CDR3 here.

v_gene: TRBV5-4; j_gene: TRBJ2-3; CDR3aa: ASSREDYHTLDTQY
v_gene: TRBV12-3/TRBV12-4; j_gene: TRBJ2-3; CDR3aa: ASRLGGDTQY
v_gene: TRBV4-3; j_gene: TRBJ2-7; CDR3aa: ASSQEGESYEQY
v_gene: TRBV19; j_gene: TRBJ2-1; CDR3aa: ASSIASGRGQF
v_gene: TRBV4-2; j_gene: TRBJ2-7; CDR3aa: ASSQGGRAGDSGNSYEQY
v_gene: TRBV7-9; j_gene: TRBJ2-7; CDR3aa: ASSLPQGSQY
v_gene: TRBV6-5; j_gene: TRBJ2-3; CDR3aa: ASNSGAYTDTQY
v_gene: TRBV4-2; j_gene: TRBJ1-5; CDR3aa: ASSQGADSNQPQH
v_gene: TRBV6-2/TRBV6-3; j_gene: TRBJ2-1; CDR3aa: ASSYVAGRNEQF
v_gene: TRBV5-1; j_gene: TRBJ1-2; CDR3aa: ASSLSARAERAT
v_gene: TRBV6-5; j_gene: TRBJ2-1; CDR3aa: ASSPTGLNNEQF
v_gene: TRBV5-1; j_gene: TRBJ1-6; CDR3aa: ASRSTGRANSPLH
v_gene: TRBV6-5; j_gene: TRBJ2-7; CDR3aa: ASSWGAGSSYEQY
v_gene: TRBV29-1; j_gene: TRBJ2-7; CDR3aa: SVESGLAGVKYEQY
v_gene: TRBV28; j_gene: TRBJ1-3; CDR3aa: ASSFSAGDTIY
v_gene: TRBV25-1; j_gene: TRBJ2-7; CDR3aa: ATRRNEGSYEQY
v_gene: TRBV7-9; j_gene: TRBJ1-1; CDR3aa: ASSPRRGSEAF
v_gene: TRBV11-2; j_gene: TRBJ2-5; CDR3aa: ASSWRAETQY
v_gene: TRBV4-1; j_gene: TRBJ2-7; CDR3aa: ASSGWDTRYEQY
v_gene: TRBV18; j_gene: TRBJ1-1; CDR3aa: ASSPHDREVDTEAF
v_gene: TRBV4-3; j_gene: TRBJ2-7; CDR3aa: ASSQDISGYEQY
v_gene: TRBV6-2/TRBV6-3; j_gene: TRBJ1-1; CDR3aa: ASSYVGVQENTEAF
v_gene: TRBV2; j_gene: TRBJ1-5; CDR3aa: ASQGGGAQH
v_gene: TRBV30; j_gene: TRBJ1-1; CDR3aa: AWKKISMGVEAF
v_gene: TRBV6-2/TRBV6-3; j_gene: TRBJ2-1; CDR3aa: ASSQTSGSYNEQF
v_gene: TRBV27; j_gene: TRBJ2-7; CDR3aa: ASSLGTTYEQY
v_gene: TRBV5-6; j_gene: TRBJ1-1; CDR3aa: ASSLVNSEAF
v_gene: TRBV30; j_gene: TRBJ2-7; CDR3aa: AWSGSGEQY
v_gene: TRBV7-9; j_gene: TRBJ1-5; CDR3aa: ASSGAYSNQPQH
v_gene: TRBV5-5; j_gene: TRBJ2-5; CDR3aa: ASQETGVQETQY
v_gene: TRBV2; j_gene: TRBJ2-5; CDR3aa: ASSALTRQETQY
v_gene: TRBV20-1; j_gene: TRBJ1-2; CDR3aa: SASDRANYGYT
v_gene: TRBV2; j_gene: TRBJ2-7; CDR3aa: ASNPGTNYEQY
v_gene: TRBV5-1; j_gene: TRBJ2-7; CDR3aa: ASSAGVSYEQY
v_gene: TRBV28; j_gene: TRBJ1-4; CDR3aa: ASSFWTENEKLF
v_gene: TRBV15; j_gene: TRBJ1-1; CDR3aa: ATSPSYLESGTEAF
v_gene: TRBV9; j_gene: TRBJ1-3; CDR3aa: ASSERGSGNTIY
v_gene: TRBV5-8; j_gene: TRBJ2-1; CDR3aa: ASSLGLAGVNEQF
v_gene: TRBV11-3; j_gene: TRBJ2-3; CDR3aa: ASSLGSGSTDTQY
v_gene: TRBV28; j_gene: TRBJ1-4; CDR3aa: ASTPRQGMSEKLF
v_gene: TRBV4-1; j_gene: TRBJ1-2; CDR3aa: ASSQDRLQLYYGYT
v_gene: TRBV4-1; j_gene: TRBJ2-7; CDR3aa: ASSRTSERRNEQY
v_gene: TRBV27; j_gene: TRBJ2-3; CDR3aa: ASTPGVFGTADTQY
v_gene: TRBV3-1/TRBV3-2; j_gene: TRBJ1-5; CDR3aa: ASSQGPGGPQH
v_gene: TRBV27; j_gene: TRBJ2-1; CDR3aa: ASSWAAFSYNEQF
v_gene: TRBV6-5; j_gene: TRBJ2-7; CDR3aa: ASRPGTSGGGMH
v_gene: TRBV7-9; j_gene: TRBJ2-7; CDR3aa: ASSLVGVSSYEQY
v_gene: TRBV14; j_gene: TRBJ2-1; CDR3aa: ASSHSPLAGVGYEQF
v_gene: TRBV7-9; j_gene: TRBJ2-7; CDR3aa: ASSPDRGVYEQY
v_gene: TRBV30; j_gene: TRBJ2-3; CDR3aa: AWSRGQQLFTDTQY
v_gene: TRBV7-9; j_gene: TRBJ1-1; CDR3aa: ASSLGATVNTEAF